This TCR beta chain was obtained from a study of blood T cell repertoires in COVID-19 (dated by TCRdb to the early 2020s). Background on the whole study: Collaborator samples came from the United States, Italy and Spain and covered acute and convalescent phases of COVID-19. The material from the prospective study consisted of cDNA or gDNA derived from T cells, B-cell-depleted T cells, or PBMCs. The dataset comprised deeply sampled blood TCRbeta repertoires from subjects exposed to, actively infected with, or recovered from COVID-19. The repertoires were released in a freely available public database intended as a resource for research on the immune response to SARS-CoV-2. The samples were drawn from two sources: the first 160 participants of the ongoing ImmuneRACE study, and 1,254 subjects contributed by 6 global collaborators. Nearly every sample came with metadata listing a de-identified subject ID, COVID-19 status, age in years and sex. Where available, HLA class I and class II types were obtained from metadata supplied by the sample provider rather than from assay-based typing. Points the paper makes about the study in general: How much clinical and demographic metadata was included differed by source and by participant, and the metadata was provided uncurated.

Collaborating institutions collected whole blood in K2EDTA tubes following their own protocols. For TCRbeta analysis, collaborators shipped samples as frozen whole blood, isolated PBMCs, or DNA extracted from either of those sample types. The immunoSEQ Assay, a bias-controlled multiplex PCR, was used to amplify TCRbeta CDR3 regions from genomic DNA. As for how the authors treated the data: The number of nucleated cells in each sample was estimated from the amplification of reference gene primers within the assay. To quantify the absolute abundance of each unique TCRbeta CDR3 rearrangement, sequence reads were collapsed and filtered. For each sample, productive Simpson clonality was calculated by taking the square root of Simpson's diversity index across productive rearrangements. TCRdb took this table from immuneACCESS and kept in-frame rearrangements with V and J called. Such tables lack part of the clones; where checked against another copy, unresolved V genes explain under half of the gap, and the rest is unexplained. That table gives V, J and clone size, and the DNA gave D and trimming. This sample has approximately 24,000 clones in its table, and around 87% of those were observed once. About 25% of the sample rests with the top ten.

On this clone itself: Its recognized antigen is unknown. One base away there is no much larger clone; base qualities are not given.

A distance of 9 bases separates the germline ends of V and J, which lose 1 base and 0 bases respectively. Per the germline V gene, SGHAT is the CDR1 and FQNNGV is the CDR2. Its CDR3 holds 15 amino acids, cysteine through phenylalanine. Of the read, only the CDR3 DNA is kept; its 45 bases are in frame from base 1. In this chain, TRBV11-2 is recombined with TRBJ1-1; the D gene is perhaps TRBD1, from 6 matching bases. The sample taken for sequencing was peripheral blood. This sequence originates from a human donor with active COVID-19. The donor label of this sample is uncertain. The CDR3 corresponds to CASSLATGLNTEAFF. The bases are TGTGCCAGCAGCTTAGCGACAGGTTTGAACACTGAAGCTTTCTTT.